Listed here is a single TCR beta chain. Antigen unknown. These data come from a study of T cell responses to AZD1222 COVID-19 vaccine. Study-wide points: With two AZD1222 doses given, Spike-specific TCR breadth and depth both rose. Nearly half of spike-specific TCRs reportedly target unmutated variant regions.

The repertoire was sequenced with immunoSEQ multiplex PCR; TCRdb's copy has only in-frame clones and lacks some. The sample yields 60,000 or so clones, about 79% seen once. Per the germline V gene, CDR1 is SGHTA and CDR2 is FQGNSA. CDR3 size: 14 residues. The J segment lost 1 base and the V segment lost 5 bases, leaving 3 bases of the junction unmatched. Sequencing was performed on peripheral blood, taken on day 0 of AZD1222 vaccination. The TCR originated in an adult in good health. The J gene is TRBJ1-1, the V gene TRBV7-2, with TRBD1 matching over 8 bases. The CDR3 sequence: CASSVGQANTEAFF. DNA for the CDR3: TGTGCCAGCAGCGTGGGACAGGCGAACACTGAAGCTTTCTTT.